Below are 30 T cell receptor beta chains sequenced from a single sample in a study of ipilimumab plus nivolumab after autologous stem cell transplantation. Generated by immunoSEQ multiplex PCR, the TCRdb table keeps only in-frame clones and is missing some. Found here are just under 9,500 clones, about two thirds of them singletons; the top ten hold 17%. The sequencing used PBMCs, collected in a trial of ipilimumab plus nivolumab as post-transplant consolidation. The receptors derive from a female donor with multiple myeloma.

The chain links TRBV6-4 to TRBJ1-2, with unresolved D. This CDR3 is built from 17 residues. V gave up 3 bases and J gave up 1 base, with 18 bases separating them. Looked up from germline, CDR1 is MRHNA and CDR2 is SNTAGT. In nucleotides, the CDR3 is TGTGCCAGCAGTGAAGGCGGCAGCCCATACGATAACTATGGCTACACCTTC. Residues: CASSEGGSPYDNYGYTF.

This clone was recorded a few times. The junction and the germline gene differ at one end; a read error may be behind it. This rearrangement joins TRBV7-9 to TRBJ2-7; D may be TRBD1 or TRBD2 (6 bases each). Germline CDR1 is SEHNR and CDR2 is FQNEAQ (reference sequence). The CDR3 has 15 residues. Written as DNA, the CDR3 is TGCGCCAGCAGCCCAGACCCGGAGGGGGGCCCCGAGCAGTACTTC. Translating it yields CASSPDPEGGPEQYF.

This clone is medium-sized (0.01 to 0.1%). This chain joins TRBV4-2 and TRBJ2-1; 9 bases are shared with TRBD2. The CDR3 consists of 14 residues. V gave up 4 bases and J gave up 10 bases; unmatched junction bases: 8. Germline CDR1 is LGHNA and CDR2 is YNFKEQ. The CDR3 DNA sequence: TGTGCCAGCAGCCCCCCCTCCGGGACTAGCGAGCAGTTCTTC. It codes for CASSPPSGTSEQFF.

This clone was counted a single time. The rearrangement joins TRBV19 to TRBJ2-7, with TRBD2 matching 10 bases. V shed 7 bases and J 6 bases; nucleotides not matched to a gene: 6. The CDR3 extends over 13 amino acids. Germline loops: CDR1 LNHDA, CDR2 SQIVND (reference sequence). In DNA form, the CDR3 reads TGTGCCAGTACAACTAGCGGGATCGGCGAGCAGTACTTC. Translation: CASTTSGIGEQYF.

The CDR3 sequence is CASTLASTGELFF. As DNA, the CDR3 is TGTGCCAGCACTCTAGCGAGCACCGGGGAGCTGTTTTTT. The chain combines TRBV6-6 with TRBJ2-2; the D gene is possibly TRBD2 (6 bases). The V end was cut by 7 bases, the J end by 4 bases, with 10 bases between. CDR3 length equals 13 residues. Germline V gene data show CDR1 as MNHNY and CDR2 as SVGAGI (reference sequence).

This chain connects TRBV6-1 to TRBJ1-1, with TRBD1 matching over 7 bases. Trimming removed 6 bases from V and 5 bases from J; junction bases left unmatched: 9. The germline V gene encodes CDR1 MNHNS and CDR2 SASEGT. This CDR3 is built from 14 residues. The chain's CDR3 is CASRRGGAGTEAFF. The CDR3 region has the DNA TGTGCCAGCAGAAGAGGGGGCGCGGGGACTGAAGCTTTCTTT.

The table lists this clone with a few counts. The rearrangement joins TRBV28 to TRBJ2-1, with 8 positions matching TRBD2. The CDR3 has 14 amino acids. CDR1 and CDR2 from the germline V gene are MDHEN and SYDVKM. Germline trimming cut 6 bases from V and 7 bases from J; bases unmatched to any gene: 8. Here the CDR3 DNA reads TGTGCCAGCAGATCGAGTAGCGGGGCGAATGAGCAGTTCTTC. It specifies CASRSSSGANEQFF.

This chain uses TRBV4-3 with TRBJ1-1; 7 nucleotides agree with TRBD1. Trimming removed 8 bases from V and 6 bases from J; junction bases left unmatched: 12. The CDR3 length is 14 residues. CDR1 is LGHNA and CDR2 is YSLEER in the germline V gene. The CDR3 nucleotides read TGCGCCAGCCGCTACGGGGACAGTAGCCCTGAAGCTTTCTTT. It yields the protein CASRYGDSSPEAFF.

The rearrangement joins TRBV7-8 to TRBJ2-3; D is unresolved. The V gene lost 2 bases and the J gene lost 2 bases, with 11 bases spanning the gap. CDR1 and CDR2 (germline): SGHVS, FQNEAQ. The CDR3 spans 15 residues. The CDR3 DNA reads TGTGCCAGCAGCTTAACGGGTTATTACACAGATACGCAGTATTTT. It codes for CASSLTGYYTDTQYF.

The rearrangement uses TRBV19 and TRBJ2-3; 8 nucleotides match TRBD2. Germline V CDR1 and CDR2: LNHDA, SQIVND (reference sequence). The CDR3 covers 18 residues. J gave up 4 bases and V 0 bases, and 12 bases lay outside the gene matches. Here the CDR3 reads CASSIDLGTGGPSDTQYF. CDR3 DNA sequence: TGTGCCAGTAGTATAGATCTGGGGACGGGAGGGCCCTCAGATACGCAGTATTTT.

This clone was found a few times. This chain joins TRBV14 and TRBJ1-6; D not certain. V was trimmed by 6 bases and J by 9 bases, leaving 12 bases between them. This CDR3 comprises 13 residues. Germline-derived CDR1 and CDR2 are SGHDN and FVKESK. In DNA form, the CDR3 reads TGTGCCAGCAGTTACCAAGAGGGTTCACCCCTCCACTTT. This gives the protein CASSYQEGSPLHF.

There are a few counts of this clone. The chain links TRBV19 to TRBJ2-2, with D uncertain. Deletions cut 7 bases from V and 7 bases from J, with 10 bases between. CDR3 size: 12 residues. In germline, CDR1 is LNHDA, CDR2 SQIVND (reference sequence). Written as DNA, the CDR3 is TGTGCCAGTAACTGGGGAAACGGGGAGCTGTTTTTT. The encoded protein is CASNWGNGELFF.

This clone was recorded a few times. The chain links TRBV6-5 to TRBJ2-7; D is possibly TRBD2 (6 bases). CDR1 and CDR2 from the germline V gene are MNHEY and SVGAGI. V lost 6 bases to trimming and J lost 1 base, with 16 bases between them. This CDR3 has 15 residues. This CDR3 reads CASRPVAGLSYEQYF. The CDR3 DNA is TGTGCCAGCAGACCGGTGGCGGGGTTATCCTACGAGCAGTACTTC.

This clone has only one observation. The chain has TRBV18 and TRBJ1-1, with a weak D call TRBD1 (5 bases). The CDR3 consists of 15 residues. Per germline, CDR1 KGHSH and CDR2 LQKENI. Trimming cost V 6 bases and J 1 base, with 15 bases left between them. The CDR3 here is CASSLGAQPNTEAFF. CDR3 bases: TGTGCCAGCTCCCTAGGGGCTCAGCCGAACACTGAAGCTTTCTTT.

This chain joins TRBV28 and TRBJ1-2; D might be TRBD1 (5 bases). The V end lost 1 base, the J end lost 2 bases, and 11 bases lay between the germline ends. CDR3 length: 15 residues. Germline-derived CDR1 and CDR2 are MDHEN and SYDVKM. Here the CDR3 reads CASSLYDSVNYGYTF. Here the CDR3 DNA reads TGTGCCAGCAGTTTATACGACAGCGTGAACTATGGCTACACCTTC.

The rearrangement links TRBV6-4 to TRBJ1-6; a possible D gene is TRBD1 (5 bases). The germline V and J ends were trimmed by 3 bases and 9 bases, with 15 bases remaining between them. Looked up from germline, CDR1 is MRHNA and CDR2 is SNTAGT. The CDR3 loop spans 15 amino acids. The CDR3 sequence is CASSEENTQGSPLHF. The DNA of the CDR3 is TGTGCCAGCAGTGAAGAGAATACTCAGGGTTCACCCCTCCACTTT.

The chain is built from TRBV18 and TRBJ2-2; TRBD2 aligns across 9 bases. The germline V gene encodes CDR1 KGHSH and CDR2 LQKENI. Losses at the gene ends were 3 bases for V and 6 bases for J; bases not matched to a gene: 14. This CDR3 is 18 amino acids long. The CDR3 spells CASSPFAAGGFVAGELFF. The CDR3 DNA sequence: TGTGCCAGCTCACCGTTTGCGGCGGGAGGGTTCGTAGCCGGGGAGCTGTTTTTT.

V usage is TRBV28 and J usage is TRBJ2-5, with D uncertain. The CDR3 spans 12 residues. V lost 6 bases and J lost 5, with 10 bases in between. CDR1 is MDHEN, CDR2 SYDVKM, per germline. In DNA form, the CDR3 reads TGTGCCAGCAGCCTCCCTTCTGAGACCCAGTACTTC. The encoded protein is CASSLPSETQYF.

This clone is labeled as medium-sized. This chain uses TRBV19 with TRBJ2-7; 10 bases fit TRBD1. V lost 5 bases, J lost 2 bases, and 3 bases stayed unmatched. The length of the CDR3 is 14 residues. The germline CDR1 and CDR2 sequences are LNHDA and SQIVND (reference sequence). The CDR3 coding sequence is TGTGCCAGTAGTCCGGGACAGGGGACCTACGAGCAGTACTTC. This sequence encodes CASSPGQGTYEQYF. Full variable domain (remainder filled in from reference TRBV19 and TRBJ2-7): DGGITQSPKYLFRKEGQNVTLSCEQNLNHDAMYWYRQDPGQGLRLIYYSQIVNDFQKGDIAEGYSVSREKKESFPLTVTSAQKNPTAFYLCASSPGQGTYEQYFGPGTRLTVT.

This chain uses TRBV7-9 with TRBJ1-4; no clear D. V was trimmed by 5 bases and J by 2 bases, leaving 12 bases between them. Germline V gene lookup returns CDR1 SEHNR and CDR2 FQNEAQ (reference sequence). This CDR3 is built from 15 residues. CDR3 in amino acids: CASSPGSWTNEKLFF. The CDR3 bases are TGTGCCAGCAGCCCAGGAAGTTGGACTAATGAAAAACTGTTTTTT.

CDR3 residues: CSVFTGKAEAFF. In DNA form, the CDR3 reads TGCAGCGTTTTCACGGGAAAGGCTGAAGCTTTCTTT. V is TRBV29-1 and J is TRBJ1-1; no clear D. The germline V and J ends were trimmed by 5 bases and 6 bases, with 13 bases remaining between them. Germline CDR1 and CDR2: SQVTM and ANQGSEA. The CDR3 is 12 residues long.

As to this clone: A junction boundary mismatches the germline segment, possibly from a read error. The rearrangement links TRBV5-4 to TRBJ2-5; perhaps TRBD1 as D (7 bases). The CDR3 is 10 amino acids. Germline loops: CDR1 SGHNT, CDR2 YYREEE (reference sequence). CDR3 coding DNA: TGCGCCAGCAGCCAGGGGGACTTATACTTC. It encodes CASSQGDLYF.

V and J are TRBV11-2 and TRBJ2-6; TRBD1 aligns across 7 bases. The CDR3 has 17 amino acids. V lost 4 bases, J lost 9 bases, and 15 bases stayed unmatched. Germline CDR1 SGHAT, CDR2 FQNNGV. Here the CDR3 reads CASSYKSRDSRFNVLTF. CDR3 sequence (DNA): TGTGCCAGCAGCTATAAATCCCGGGACAGTAGGTTCAACGTCCTGACTTTC. Full variable domain (rest looked up from reference TRBV11-2 and TRBJ2-6): EAGVAQSPRYKIIEKRQSVAFWCNPISGHATLYWYQQILGQGPKLLIQFQNNGVVDDSQLPKDRFSAERLKGVDSTLKIQPAKLEDSAVYLCASSYKSRDSRFNVLTFGAGSRLTVL.

This chain links TRBV4-1 with TRBJ2-5; D gene ambiguous. The germline gives CDR1 MGHRA, CDR2 YSYEKL. This CDR3 contains 15 residues. V was clipped by 4 bases and J by 6 bases, with 18 bases between them. The CDR3 loop reads CASSRPQLPQKTQYF. The CDR3 nucleotides read TGCGCCAGCAGCCGCCCCCAACTACCGCAAAAGACCCAGTACTTC.

This clone was seen just once. The chain has TRBV10-3 and TRBJ1-1, with a tentative D call TRBD1 (6 bases). The CDR3 has 13 residues. Per germline, CDR1 ENHRY and CDR2 SYGVKD. Trimming left V 2 bases short and J 3 bases short, with 7 bases between. The CDR3 region has the DNA TGTGCCATCAGTGAGACAGGGTACACTGAAGCTTTCTTT. This sequence encodes CAISETGYTEAFF.

The J gene is TRBJ1-4, the V gene TRBV7-2, with TRBD1 matching over 9 bases. The CDR3 contains 19 residues. Unmatched junction bases numbered 15, after V lost 5 bases and J lost 2 bases. Germline CDR1 reads SGHTA; CDR2 reads FQGNSA. CDR3 DNA sequence: TGTGCCAGCAGCGAAGCGGGACAGGGCCCCCCGGGGACTAATGAAAAACTGTTTTTT. It is translated as CASSEAGQGPPGTNEKLFF.

CDR3 protein: CSATDGQETQYF. The CDR3 region has the DNA TGCAGCGCAACAGACGGGCAAGAGACCCAGTACTTC. J is TRBJ2-5 and V is TRBV29-1; D gene ambiguous. Germline V CDR1 and CDR2: SQVTM, ANQGSEA. Between the trimmed V and J ends, which lost 7 bases and 2 bases, there was a span of 11 bases. The CDR3 loop spans 12 amino acids.

This chain links TRBV5-6 with TRBJ1-5; a weak D match, TRBD1 (5 bases). Looked up from germline, CDR1 is SGHDT and CDR2 is YYEEEE. This CDR3 region has 15 residues. V shed 0 bases and J shed 1 base, with 8 bases lying between them. CDR3: CASSLGGISNQPQHF. The CDR3 bases are TGTGCCAGCAGCTTGGGGGGGATAAGCAATCAGCCCCAGCATTTT.

The chain combines TRBV5-1 with TRBJ1-4; no reliable D call. The CDR3 has 14 amino acids. Per germline, CDR1 SGHRS and CDR2 YFSETQ. V shed 4 bases and J shed 6 bases, with 13 bases lying between them. This CDR3 reads CASSNRGSDEKLFF. CDR3 DNA: TGCGCCAGCAGCAACCGGGGTAGTGATGAAAAACTGTTTTTT.

The CDR3 region is CASSPQETQYF. The CDR3 DNA reads as TGTGCCAGCAGCCCTCAAGAGACCCAGTACTTC. The chain uses TRBV11-2 and TRBJ2-5; D remains ambiguous. The V gene's germline CDR1 is SGHAT and CDR2 FQNNGV. Trimming took 5 bases from V and 2 from J, leaving 3 bases between them. The CDR3 is 11 amino acids. Looking up the rest from reference TRBV11-2 and TRBJ2-5 gives the full variable domain: EAGVAQSPRYKIIEKRQSVAFWCNPISGHATLYWYQQILGQGPKLLIQFQNNGVVDDSQLPKDRFSAERLKGVDSTLKIQPAKLEDSAVYLCASSPQETQYFGPGTRLLVL.